One sample yielded the 11 T cell receptor beta chains listed below, sequenced in a study of chemoradiotherapy in HPV16-positive cancers. Profiled with immunoSEQ multiplex PCR; TCRdb holds only in-frame clones, not every one. The sample includes about 14,000 clones, around 74% seen only once; the top ten take roughly 10%. Sample collection occurred from a patient who underwent chemoradiotherapy. The receptors originated from a human donor with HPV-associated anogenital cancer.

This chain uses TRBV6-1 with TRBJ2-7; the D is unclear. The CDR3 sequence is 14 residues long. Trimming removed 1 base from V and 0 bases from J, with 7 bases in between. Germline CDR1 is MNHNS and CDR2 is SASEGT. The CDR3 loop is CASSEEPTSYEQYF. CDR3 DNA sequence: TGTGCCAGCAGTGAAGAACCGACCTCCTACGAGCAGTACTTC.

The rearrangement joins TRBV10-1 to TRBJ2-2; TRBD1 matches 7 bases. Germline V lookup: CDR1 WNHNN, CDR2 SYGVQD (reference sequence). The V gene end was trimmed by 2 bases and the J gene end by 1 base; junction bases not matched to a gene: 4. The CDR3 covers 16 residues. CDR3 nucleotide sequence: TGCGCCAGCAGTGAGAATGCAGGGGGGAACACCGGGGAGCTGTTTTTT. Residues: CASSENAGGNTGELFF.

This chain's CDR3 is CASTSGSSGTETQYF. Here the CDR3 DNA reads TGTGCCTCCACTAGCGGGAGTTCAGGAACGGAGACCCAGTACTTC. The rearrangement links TRBV30 to TRBJ2-5; 11 bases align to TRBD2. V shed 7 bases, J shed 5 bases, and the junction held 12 bases outside the gene matches. The germline V gene has CDR1 GTSNPN and CDR2 SVGIG (reference sequence). The CDR3 extends over 15 amino acids.

CDR3 residues: CASSPTTGNEAFF. The CDR3 DNA follows: TGTGCCAGCAGCCCTACTACAGGGAATGAAGCTTTCTTT. This chain links TRBV11-2 with TRBJ1-1; TRBD1 is a possible D gene (6 bases). Germline assignment: CDR1 SGHAT and CDR2 FQNNGV. The CDR3 contains 13 residues. The V end was cut by 5 bases, the J end by 7 bases, with 14 bases between.

Notes on this clone: No DNA is shown, since the ends of the CDR3 on it are uncertain; the CDR3 is the one TCRdb lists. The chain joins TRBV21-1 to TRBJ1-6. TRBV21-1 is a pseudogene segment. The CDR3 length equals 15 residues, ends included. The CDR3 sequence is CASSKVGRGNSPLHF.

The chain joins TRBV4-1 to TRBJ1-2; D is uncertain. CDR3 size: 13 residues. Deletions cut 7 bases from V and 7 bases from J, with 16 bases between. From germline, CDR1 is MGHRA and CDR2 YSYEKL. The CDR3: CASNANGEGGYTF. The CDR3 DNA follows: TGCGCCAGCAATGCCAACGGGGAGGGTGGCTACACCTTC.

V is TRBV11-2 and J is TRBJ2-7, with TRBD2 matching over 7 bases. The CDR3 extends over 15 amino acids. The V segment lost 6 bases and the J segment 3 bases; nucleotides outside the gene matches: 11. CDR1 and CDR2 from the germline V gene are SGHAT and FQNNGV. In nucleotides, the CDR3 is TGTGCCAGCAGTCCTGAAACGAGCGGGAACTACGAGCAGTACTTC. This gives the protein CASSPETSGNYEQYF.

This clone was seen a single time. This chain uses TRBV5-1 with TRBJ2-1; TRBD2 matches 12 bases. The CDR3 consists of 15 residues. V dropped 4 bases and J dropped 9; count of bases not matched to a gene: 8. Germline V CDR1 and CDR2: SGHRS, YFSETQ. The CDR3 DNA is TGCGCCAGCAGCCTGTCGACTAGCGGGAGTACTGAGCAGTTCTTC. This translates into CASSLSTSGSTEQFF.

This chain uses TRBV6-5 with TRBJ1-2, with 9 bases aligning to TRBD1. Trimming took 5 bases from V and 6 from J; bases not matched to a gene: 10. Germline V lookup: CDR1 MNHEY, CDR2 SVGAGI. This CDR3 is built from 15 residues. DNA of the CDR3: TGTGCCAGCAGTCGTAGTCGGGACAGGGTCGATGGCTACACCTTC. Residues: CASSRSRDRVDGYTF.

The chain employs TRBV19 and TRBJ2-1; the D gene is possibly TRBD2 (6 bases). Germline CDR1 LNHDA, CDR2 SQIVND (reference sequence). V shed 3 bases and J shed 6 bases, with 18 bases lying between them. This CDR3 comprises 16 residues. CDR3 in amino acids: CASSILATLRGNEQFF. DNA for the CDR3: TGTGCCAGTAGTATCCTAGCGACCCTCCGAGGCAATGAGCAGTTCTTC.

V gene TRBV7-3 combines with J gene TRBJ2-5; D perhaps matches TRBD2 (6 bases). Germline V CDR1 and CDR2: SGHTA, FQGTGA. The CDR3 is made up of 15 amino acids. The germline V and J ends were trimmed by 0 bases and 4 bases, with 12 bases remaining between them. DNA for the CDR3: TGTGCCAGCAGCTTAACAAACGGGAGAGGAGAGACCCAGTACTTC. Translation gives CASSLTNGRGETQYF.